One sample yielded the 19 T cell receptor beta chains listed below, sequenced in a study of blood T cell repertoires in COVID-19. Libraries were prepared by immunoSEQ multiplex PCR; TCRdb keeps only in-frame clonotypes and omits some of them. The profile shows just over 200,000 clones, around 86% of them singletons. Sample: peripheral blood. These receptors all come from an elderly man with acute or convalescent COVID-19.

The chain is built from TRBV10-1 and TRBJ2-1; 12 bases are shared with TRBD2. This CDR3 is built from 15 residues. After removal of 4 bases from V and 5 bases from J, the junction contained 3 bases not matched to a gene. Per the germline V gene, CDR1 is WNHNN and CDR2 is SYGVQD (reference sequence). CDR3 sequence (DNA): TGCGCCAGCAGTGGACTAGCGGGGGTCGACAATGAGCAGTTCTTC. Its translation is CASSGLAGVDNEQFF.

This clone was counted between two and nine times. The chain combines TRBV10-1 with TRBJ2-7; 10 bases are a match to TRBD1. This CDR3 spans 16 amino acids. V shed 0 bases and J 1 base; nucleotides not matched to a gene: 3. CDR1 WNHNN and CDR2 SYGVQD come from the germline V gene (reference sequence). CDR3 sequence (DNA): TGCGCCAGCAGTGAGTCTCCGGGACAGGGGTCCTACGAGCAGTACGTC. Translating it yields CASSESPGQGSYEQYV.

The genes are TRBV2 and TRBJ2-2; 7 nucleotides agree with TRBD2. Germline-derived CDR1 and CDR2 are SNHLY and FYNNEI. After removal of 5 bases from V and 4 bases from J, the junction contained 7 bases not matched to a gene. The CDR3 loop spans 15 amino acids. CDR3 region: CASSRGREGTGELFF. The CDR3 nucleotides are TGTGCCAGCAGTAGGGGCAGGGAGGGCACCGGGGAGCTGTTTTTT.

This clone was observed a single time. The genes are TRBV6-1 and TRBJ2-2, with a possible D match to TRBD1 (5 bases). V was clipped by 0 bases and J by 2 bases, with 10 bases between them. The V gene's germline CDR1 is MNHNS and CDR2 SASEGT. The CDR3 runs 16 residues. The CDR3 DNA sequence: TGTGCCAGCAGTGAAGCCGCCCAGGGTAACACCGGGGAGCTGTTTTTT. Amino acids: CASSEAAQGNTGELFF.

V usage is TRBV11-2 and J usage is TRBJ2-1, with 13 bases that match TRBD2. The CDR3 sequence is 15 residues long. V was pared by 4 bases and J by 6 bases, with 3 bases of the junction left unmatched. Germline V gives CDR1 SGHAT, CDR2 FQNNGV. The CDR3 nucleotides are TGTGCCAGCAGCTGGACTAGCGGGAGATCCAATGAGCAGTTCTTC. Amino acids: CASSWTSGRSNEQFF.

The J gene is TRBJ2-1, the V gene TRBV7-3; 14 positions agree with TRBD2. Germline V gene sequence: CDR1 SGHTA, CDR2 FQGTGA. Trimming took 5 bases from V and 14 from J; bases not matched to a gene: 8. The CDR3 runs 14 residues. The CDR3 sequence is CASSIGTSGGGKFF. CDR3 in DNA: TGTGCCAGCAGCATCGGGACTAGCGGGGGAGGGAAGTTCTTC.

CDR3 region: CASSPLPEQALLDGYTF. DNA for the CDR3: TGTGCCAGCAGCCCTCTGCCTGAGCAGGCCCTTTTGGATGGCTACACCTTC. The genes are TRBV7-9 and TRBJ1-2, with no clear D. CDR1 and CDR2 from the germline V gene are SEHNR and FQNEAQ (reference sequence). The V gene lost 5 bases and the J gene lost 6 bases, with 25 bases spanning the gap. The CDR3 has 17 amino acids.

The chain is built from TRBV5-1 and TRBJ2-3, with 8 bases that match TRBD1. The CDR3 has 15 residues. Germline CDR1 is SGHRS and CDR2 is YFSETQ. V shed 5 bases, J shed 4 bases, and the junction held 9 bases outside the gene matches. The CDR3 nucleotides are TGCGCCAGCAGGACCGCAGGGGGCTCGGCAGATACGCAGTATTTT. Translating it yields CASRTAGGSADTQYF.

The chain joins TRBV7-9 to TRBJ1-4; D is unresolved. The CDR3 is 14 residues long. The germline gives CDR1 SEHNR, CDR2 FQNEAQ (reference sequence). The V and J ends lost 5 bases and 0 bases respectively, with 7 bases between them. The CDR3 nucleotides read TGTGCCAGCAGCGACGGGACAACTAATGAAAAACTGTTTTTT. It yields the protein CASSDGTTNEKLFF.

The gene calls are TRBV5-1 and TRBJ1-1, with D perhaps matching TRBD1 (6 bases). This CDR3 is built from 14 residues. In germline, CDR1 is SGHRS, CDR2 YFSETQ. V lost 2 bases to trimming and J lost 7 bases, with 15 bases between them. CDR3 in DNA: TGCGCCAGCAGCTTCGGGACATCTACTTATGAAGCTTTCTTT. Its protein is CASSFGTSTYEAFF.

V and J are TRBV27 and TRBJ2-2; the match to TRBD2 covers 8 bases. The CDR3 covers 18 residues. Germline V CDR1 and CDR2: MNHEY, SMNVEV (reference sequence). The junction had 17 bases not matched to a gene; V was cut back by 5 bases and J by 6 bases. CDR3: CASSPHRTGTRDSGELFF. DNA for the CDR3: TGTGCCAGCAGTCCCCACCGTACCGGGACTAGGGACTCCGGGGAGCTGTTTTTT.

The genes are TRBV7-8 and TRBJ2-3, with 8 bases that match TRBD2. Per the germline V gene, CDR1 is SGHVS and CDR2 is FQNEAQ. J was trimmed by 4 bases and V by 5 bases; bases with no gene match: 14. The CDR3 is 17 residues long. The CDR3 region is CASSRPRAGVGADTQYF. The CDR3 DNA reads as TGTGCCAGCAGCCGACCACGAGCGGGAGTTGGGGCAGATACGCAGTATTTT.

As for this clone: This sample includes further DNA sequences coding for the same CDR3. The rearrangement links TRBV5-1 to TRBJ2-1, with TRBD2 matching 10 bases. The V and J ends lost 0 bases and 0 bases, in that order; junction bases with no gene match: 3. The CDR3 loop spans 17 amino acids. The germline gives CDR1 SGHRS, CDR2 YFSETQ. The CDR3 region is CASSLEASGSSYNEQFF. The CDR3 bases are TGCGCCAGCAGCTTGGAGGCTAGCGGGAGCTCCTACAATGAGCAGTTCTTC.

V gene TRBV5-5 combines with J gene TRBJ2-5; a weak D match, TRBD1 (6 bases). The V end was cut by 6 bases, the J end by 5 bases, with 8 bases between. CDR1 and CDR2 from the germline V gene are SGHKS and YYEKEE (reference sequence). The CDR3 length is 11 residues. The CDR3 sequence: CASTQGETQYF. In DNA form, the CDR3 reads TGTGCCAGCACCCAGGGGGAGACCCAGTACTTC.

V and J are TRBV24-1 and TRBJ2-1; 7 bases are shared with TRBD2. Trimming removed 3 bases from V and 4 bases from J; junction bases left unmatched: 5. This CDR3 region has 15 residues. CDR1 is KGHDR and CDR2 is SFDVKD in the germline V gene. The chain's CDR3 is CATSDGLAAYNEQFF. CDR3 DNA sequence: TGTGCCACCAGTGATGGGCTAGCGGCGTACAATGAGCAGTTCTTC.

This chain's CDR3 is CTTSGVWGGELFF. The CDR3 coding sequence is TGTACAACGTCAGGGGTCTGGGGCGGGGAGCTGTTTTTT. The V gene is TRBV19, the J gene TRBJ2-2; TRBD1 might be the D (6 bases). Per germline, CDR1 LNHDA and CDR2 SQIVND (reference sequence). The CDR3 sequence is 13 residues long.

The J gene is TRBJ2-4, the V gene TRBV30; D unresolved. The V end lost 0 bases, the J end lost 1 base, and 7 bases lay between the germline ends. This CDR3 is built from 14 residues. The germline V gene encodes CDR1 GTSNPN and CDR2 SVGIG (reference sequence). Here the CDR3 DNA reads TGTGCCTGGAGTGTAGTTGGCGCCAAAAACATTCAGTACTTC. The encoded protein is CAWSVVGAKNIQYF.

The chain combines TRBV7-9 with TRBJ2-1; D remains unclear. The CDR3 sequence is 12 residues long. Germline V gene sequence: CDR1 SEHNR, CDR2 FQNEAQ (reference sequence). V lost 2 bases to trimming and J lost 9 bases, with 8 bases between them. CDR3 DNA: TGTGCCAGCAGCTTACGGCTAGGTGAGCAGTTCTTC. Amino acids: CASSLRLGEQFF.

This clone has just one count. The chain couples TRBV7-9 to TRBJ1-4, with D perhaps matching TRBD1 (5 bases). Trimming shortened V by 4 bases and J by 0 bases, and 9 bases separated the two germline ends. The CDR3 runs 15 residues. Germline-derived CDR1 and CDR2 are SEHNR and FQNEAQ (reference sequence). The CDR3 sequence is CASSSQGSTNEKLFF. CDR3 sequence (DNA): TGTGCCAGCAGCTCGCAGGGTTCAACTAATGAAAAACTGTTTTTT.